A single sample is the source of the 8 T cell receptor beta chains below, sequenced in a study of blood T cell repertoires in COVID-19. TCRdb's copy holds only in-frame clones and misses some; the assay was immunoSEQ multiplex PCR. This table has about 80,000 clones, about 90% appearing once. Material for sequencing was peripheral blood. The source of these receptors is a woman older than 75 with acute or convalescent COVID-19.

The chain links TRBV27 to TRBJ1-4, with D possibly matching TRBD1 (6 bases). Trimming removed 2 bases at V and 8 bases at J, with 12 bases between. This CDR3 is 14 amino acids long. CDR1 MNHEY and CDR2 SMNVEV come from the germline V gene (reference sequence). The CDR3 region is CASSLGTGWEKLFF. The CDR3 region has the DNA TGTGCCAGCAGTTTAGGCACAGGGTGGGAAAAACTGTTTTTT.

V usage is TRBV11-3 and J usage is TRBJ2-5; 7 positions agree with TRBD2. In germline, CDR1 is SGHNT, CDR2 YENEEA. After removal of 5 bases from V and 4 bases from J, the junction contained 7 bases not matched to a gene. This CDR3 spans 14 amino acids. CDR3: CASSPKTSSETQYF. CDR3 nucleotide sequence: TGTGCCAGCAGCCCAAAGACTAGCTCAGAGACCCAGTACTTC.

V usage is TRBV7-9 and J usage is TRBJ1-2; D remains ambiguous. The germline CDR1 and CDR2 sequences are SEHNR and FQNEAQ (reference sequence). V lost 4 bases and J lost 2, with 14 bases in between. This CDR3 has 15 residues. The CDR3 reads CASSSPGTGNYGYTF. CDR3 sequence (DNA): TGTGCCAGCAGCTCTCCGGGAACCGGAAACTATGGCTACACCTTC.

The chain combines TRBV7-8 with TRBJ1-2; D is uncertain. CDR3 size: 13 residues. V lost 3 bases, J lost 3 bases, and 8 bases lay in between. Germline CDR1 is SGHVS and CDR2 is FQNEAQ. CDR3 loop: CASSFTTDYGYTF. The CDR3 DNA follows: TGTGCCAGCAGCTTTACAACAGACTATGGCTACACCTTC. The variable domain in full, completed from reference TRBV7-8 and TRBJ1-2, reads GAGVSQSPRYKVAKRGQDVALRCDPISGHVSLFWYQQALGQGPEFLTYFQNEAQLDKSGLPSDRFFAERPEGSVSTLKIQRTQQEDSAVYLCASSFTTDYGYTFGSGTRLTVV.

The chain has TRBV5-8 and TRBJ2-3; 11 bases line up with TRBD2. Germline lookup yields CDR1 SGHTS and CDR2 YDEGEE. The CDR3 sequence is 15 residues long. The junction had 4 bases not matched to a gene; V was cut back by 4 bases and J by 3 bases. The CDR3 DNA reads TGTGCCAGCAGCCCCCGGACTAGCGGGACAGATACGCAGTATTTT. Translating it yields CASSPRTSGTDTQYF.

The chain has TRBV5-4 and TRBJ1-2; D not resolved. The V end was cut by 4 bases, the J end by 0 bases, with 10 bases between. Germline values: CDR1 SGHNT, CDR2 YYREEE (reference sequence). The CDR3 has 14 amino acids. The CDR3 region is CASSLPGANYGYTF. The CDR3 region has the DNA TGTGCCAGCAGCCTCCCCGGAGCTAACTATGGCTACACCTTC. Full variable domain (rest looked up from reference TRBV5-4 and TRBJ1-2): ETGVTQSPTHLIKTRGQQVTLRCSSQSGHNTVSWYQQALGQGPQFIFQYYREEENGRGNFPPRFSGLQFPNYSSELNVNALELDDSALYLCASSLPGANYGYTFGSGTRLTVV.

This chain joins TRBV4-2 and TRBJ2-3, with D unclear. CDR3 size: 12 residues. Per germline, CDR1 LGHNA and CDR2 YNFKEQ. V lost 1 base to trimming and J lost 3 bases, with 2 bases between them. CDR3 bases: TGTGCCAGCAGCCAAGCGACAGATACGCAGTATTTT. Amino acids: CASSQATDTQYF.

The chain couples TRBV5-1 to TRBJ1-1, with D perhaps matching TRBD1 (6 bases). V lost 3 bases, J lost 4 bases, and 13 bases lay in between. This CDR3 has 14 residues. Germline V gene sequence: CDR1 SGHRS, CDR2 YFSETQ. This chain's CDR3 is CASSSQGVGTEAFF. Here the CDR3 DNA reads TGCGCCAGCAGCTCACAGGGAGTAGGCACTGAAGCTTTCTTT.